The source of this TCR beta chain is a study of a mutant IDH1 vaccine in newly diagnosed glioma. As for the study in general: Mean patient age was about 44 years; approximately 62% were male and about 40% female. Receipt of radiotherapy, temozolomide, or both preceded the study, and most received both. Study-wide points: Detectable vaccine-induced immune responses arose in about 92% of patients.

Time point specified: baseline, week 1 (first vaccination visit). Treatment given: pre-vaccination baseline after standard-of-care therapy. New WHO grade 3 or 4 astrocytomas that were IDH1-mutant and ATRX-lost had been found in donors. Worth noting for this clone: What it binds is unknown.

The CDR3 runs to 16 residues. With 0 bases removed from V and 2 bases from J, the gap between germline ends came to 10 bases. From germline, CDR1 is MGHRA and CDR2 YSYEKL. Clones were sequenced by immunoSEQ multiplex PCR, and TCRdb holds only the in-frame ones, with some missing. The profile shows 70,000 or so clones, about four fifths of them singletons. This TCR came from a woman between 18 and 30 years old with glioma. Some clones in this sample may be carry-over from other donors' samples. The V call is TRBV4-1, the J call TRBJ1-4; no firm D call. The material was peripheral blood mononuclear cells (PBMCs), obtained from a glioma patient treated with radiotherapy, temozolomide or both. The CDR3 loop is CASSQDRAKTNEKLFF. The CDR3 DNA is TGCGCCAGCAGCCAAGATAGGGCCAAGACTAATGAAAAACTGTTTTTT.